This T cell receptor beta chain was captured in a study of blood T cell repertoires in COVID-19. The count of this clone is one. The data were produced by immunoSEQ multiplex PCR, yet TCRdb's version contains in-frame clones alone and is incomplete. Of approximately 500,000 clones listed, less than 90% were seen once; the top ten hold about 8%. The CDR3 totals 13 residues. The germline V gene encodes CDR1 SGDLS and CDR2 YYNGEE. Trimming removed 2 bases at V and 5 bases at J, with 8 bases between. Input material: peripheral blood. The chain couples TRBV9 to TRBJ2-1; possible D gene TRBD1, 5 bases. The receptor's source is a woman aged 45-59 years with COVID-19, enrolled during active disease. CDR3 in amino acids: CASSVGPDNEQFF. In nucleotides, the CDR3 is TGTGCCAGCAGCGTGGGGCCTGACAATGAGCAGTTCTTC.